The next 21 T cell receptor beta chains were all read from a single sample in a study of blood T cell repertoires in COVID-19. Sequenced by immunoSEQ multiplex PCR; TCRdb stores in-frame clones only, minus some. The sample comprises 120,000 or so clones, 90% of which are singletons, and roughly 5% rests with the top ten. Input material: peripheral blood. The source of these receptors is a man between 60 and 75 years old with COVID-19, enrolled during active disease.

V is TRBV20-1 and J is TRBJ1-1; no clear D gene. Germline V gives CDR1 DFQATT, CDR2 SNEGSKA (reference sequence). The CDR3 is 11 residues long. Trimming pared 1 base from V and 7 bases from J, leaving 7 bases between. CDR3 residues: CSARGQFEAFF. Here the CDR3 DNA reads TGCAGTGCTAGAGGGCAGTTTGAAGCTTTCTTT.

The chain recombines TRBV7-9 with TRBJ2-2; 8 nucleotides agree with TRBD1. V lost 2 bases and J lost 7; bases outside the gene matches: 9. Germline lookup yields CDR1 SEHNR and CDR2 FQNEAQ (reference sequence). This CDR3 has 16 amino acids. The CDR3: CASSLSRGQGGGELFF. CDR3 sequence (DNA): TGTGCCAGCAGCTTAAGCAGGGGGCAAGGAGGCGGGGAGCTGTTTTTT.

The chain links TRBV15 to TRBJ2-2, with TRBD2 matching 9 bases. Looked up from germline, CDR1 is LNHNV and CDR2 is YYDKDF (reference sequence). This CDR3 has 14 residues. The trim removed 6 bases at V and 3 bases at J, leaving 2 bases unmatched. CDR3 residues: CATRGLAHTGELFF. CDR3 in DNA: TGTGCCACCAGAGGACTAGCGCACACCGGGGAGCTGTTTTTT.

The chain joins TRBV4-3 to TRBJ1-5, with a tentative D call TRBD1 (5 bases). This CDR3 contains 15 residues. V lost 0 bases, J lost 5 bases, and 11 bases lay in between. CDR1 and CDR2 from the germline V gene are LGHNA and YSLEER. The CDR3 reads CASSQDHGGYQPQHF. The CDR3 DNA follows: TGCGCCAGCAGCCAAGATCACGGGGGTTATCAGCCCCAGCATTTT.

V is TRBV4-1 and J is TRBJ2-3; 9 bases fit TRBD1. The V gene end was trimmed by 4 bases and the J gene end by 0 bases; junction bases not matched to a gene: 8. This CDR3 has 17 amino acids. The germline V gene encodes CDR1 MGHRA and CDR2 YSYEKL. This CDR3 is CASSRTGDGPSTDTQYF. The CDR3 DNA follows: TGCGCCAGCAGCCGGACAGGGGACGGACCCAGCACAGATACGCAGTATTTT.

J is TRBJ1-5 and V is TRBV5-5, with TRBD1 identical over 9 bases. This CDR3 comprises 16 residues. Germline trimming cut 4 bases from V and 0 bases from J; bases unmatched to any gene: 5. Germline loops: CDR1 SGHKS, CDR2 YYEKEE (reference sequence). The CDR3: CASSITGGHSNQPQHF. The CDR3 nucleotides read TGTGCCAGCAGCATTACAGGGGGCCATAGCAATCAGCCCCAGCATTTT.

This clone was detected once. This chain links TRBV9 with TRBJ1-1; D is possibly TRBD1 (6 bases). V gave up 3 bases and J gave up 7 bases, with 13 bases separating them. Germline V gene data show CDR1 as SGDLS and CDR2 as YYNGEE. This CDR3 is built from 13 residues. This chain's CDR3 is CASSAGNRVEAFF. In DNA, the CDR3 is TGTGCCAGCAGCGCGGGGAACAGGGTTGAAGCTTTCTTT.

The V and J genes are TRBV5-1 and TRBJ2-1; TRBD1 might be the D (6 bases). CDR1 SGHRS and CDR2 YFSETQ come from the germline V gene. The CDR3 runs 13 residues. Between the trimmed V and J ends, which lost 3 bases and 7 bases, there was a span of 11 bases. CDR3 in amino acids: CASSSLTGNEQFF. The DNA of the CDR3 is TGCGCCAGCAGCTCACTAACAGGGAATGAGCAGTTCTTC.

The chain links TRBV7-9 to TRBJ1-1; D is unresolved. This CDR3 contains 14 residues. The germline CDR1 and CDR2 sequences are SEHNR and FQNEAQ (reference sequence). Trimming shortened V by 5 bases and J by 1 base, and 11 bases separated the two germline ends. CDR3 coding DNA: TGTGCCAGCAGCCAGATAACATCGAACACTGAAGCTTTCTTT. This gives the protein CASSQITSNTEAFF.

The V gene is TRBV7-3, the J gene TRBJ2-1, with 8 bases lining up with TRBD2. This CDR3 contains 15 residues. With 1 base clipped from V and 7 bases from J, the junction kept 6 bases outside the gene matches. CDR1 and CDR2 (germline): SGHTA, FQGTGA. The CDR3 is CASSLSAGGANEQFF. The CDR3 coding sequence is TGTGCCAGCAGCTTAAGTGCGGGAGGTGCAAATGAGCAGTTCTTC.

The chain joins TRBV15 to TRBJ1-2, with D tentatively TRBD1 (5 bases). The CDR3 totals 16 residues. Germline V CDR1 and CDR2: LNHNV, YYDKDF (reference sequence). V lost 0 bases to trimming and J lost 1 base, with 12 bases between them. CDR3 coding DNA: TGTGCCACCAGCAGAGACAGGCTAAGGGGTAACTATGGCTACACCTTC. Translation: CATSRDRLRGNYGYTF.

This chain links TRBV7-9 with TRBJ1-2; D is unresolved. Trimming pared 5 bases from V and 8 bases from J, leaving 21 bases between. Looked up from germline, CDR1 is SEHNR and CDR2 is FQNEAQ (reference sequence). The CDR3 consists of 15 residues. The CDR3 sequence: CASSPPKGVSRGYTF. The CDR3 DNA reads TGTGCCAGCAGCCCCCCAAAGGGAGTGTCTAGGGGCTACACCTTC.

The CDR3 coding sequence is TGTGCCAGCAGCCCCTCTAGCGGGAGCCCGTTGACCCAGTACTTC. Amino acids: CASSPSSGSPLTQYF. This chain joins TRBV3-1 (or the pseudogene TRBV3-2) and TRBJ2-5, with 10 bases that match TRBD2. This CDR3 region has 15 residues. The V gene end was trimmed by 4 bases and the J gene end by 7 bases; junction bases not matched to a gene: 9. Per the germline V gene, CDR1 is LGHDT and CDR2 is YNNKEL (reference sequence).

This CDR3 reads CASSLDLGDKGYTF. Written as DNA, the CDR3 is TGTGCCAGCAGCTTAGATCTAGGCGATAAGGGCTACACCTTC. The V call is TRBV11-3, the J call TRBJ1-2; D unresolved. The CDR3 length is 14 residues. CDR1 is SGHNT and CDR2 is YENEEA in the germline V gene. Trimming shortened V by 0 bases and J by 8 bases, and 13 bases separated the two germline ends.

DNA of the CDR3: TGTGCCAGCAGCTTAGACCATAGCGGTTCACCCCTCCACTTT. This sequence encodes CASSLDHSGSPLHF. The chain employs TRBV7-6 and TRBJ1-6; no firm D call. Germline V gene data show CDR1 as SGHVS and CDR2 as FNYEAQ. V shed 1 base and J shed 9 bases, with 10 bases lying between them. This CDR3 spans 14 amino acids.

The chain carries TRBV7-9 and TRBJ1-1; TRBD1 matches 7 bases. After removal of 3 bases from V and 2 bases from J, the junction contained 3 bases not matched to a gene. This CDR3 is 14 amino acids long. Germline CDR1 SEHNR, CDR2 FQNEAQ (reference sequence). The CDR3 region is CASSLGDSNTEAFF. The CDR3 region has the DNA TGTGCCAGCAGCTTGGGGGACAGCAACACTGAAGCTTTCTTT.

This chain connects TRBV12-3 or TRBV12-4 to TRBJ1-2; 7 bases agree with TRBD1. The V gene end was trimmed by 2 bases and the J gene end by 6 bases; junction bases not matched to a gene: 3. The CDR3 is made up of 13 amino acids. The CDR3 bases are TGTGCCAGCAGTTTAAATACAGGGGATGGCTACACCTTC. It yields the protein CASSLNTGDGYTF.

V usage is TRBV6-5 and J usage is TRBJ2-7; possible D gene TRBD2, 6 bases. V was trimmed by 8 bases and J by 6 bases, leaving 17 bases between them. This CDR3 region has 13 residues. Germline V gene lookup returns CDR1 MNHEY and CDR2 SVGAGI. As DNA, the CDR3 is TGTGCCAGCCGAACTACGGGGGTCGGCGAGCAGTACTTC. It yields the protein CASRTTGVGEQYF.

Here the CDR3 reads CASSVQANTEAFF. CDR3 coding DNA: TGTGCCAGCTCCGTACAGGCGAACACTGAAGCTTTCTTT. This chain links TRBV18 with TRBJ1-1; D perhaps matches TRBD1 (5 bases). The germline V gene encodes CDR1 KGHSH and CDR2 LQKENI. This CDR3 is 13 amino acids long. The V and J ends lost 6 bases and 1 base respectively, with 9 bases between them.

The chain couples TRBV20-1 to TRBJ1-5; 8 positions agree with TRBD1. Germline V gene lookup returns CDR1 DFQATT and CDR2 SNEGSKA (reference sequence). V dropped 3 bases and J dropped 5; count of bases not matched to a gene: 12. The CDR3 totals 16 residues. CDR3 amino acids: CSASPLSGQGDQPQHF. DNA for the CDR3: TGCAGTGCTAGTCCCCTATCAGGACAGGGAGATCAGCCCCAGCATTTT.

V and J are TRBV12-5 and TRBJ2-7, with 8 bases fitting TRBD2. This CDR3 is built from 14 residues. Unmatched junction bases numbered 8, after V lost 4 bases and J lost 6 bases. Germline values: CDR1 LGHNT, CDR2 FRNRAP. In DNA, the CDR3 is TGTGCTAGTGGTTCCCCCCCGCGGGAGGCCGAGCAGTACTTC. It yields the protein CASGSPPREAEQYF.